This TCR beta chain derives from a study of cytomegalovirus exposure and HLA in healthy donors. Turning to the study itself: Out of 398 genotyped donors, approximately 84% belonged to the Caucasian-associated ancestry cluster.

Remarks on this clone: Its antigen remains unidentified.

V shed 4 bases and J shed 6 bases, with 12 bases lying between them. This CDR3 is built from 14 residues. CDR1 MNHNS and CDR2 SASEGT come from the germline V gene. Amplification used 60 Vbeta primers and 13 Jbeta primers. Libraries were prepared by immunoSEQ multiplex PCR; TCRdb keeps only in-frame clonotypes and omits some of them. The sample totals about 39,000 clones. Study outcomes and limitations: In a later analysis, productive TCRs from donors in an Asian-associated ancestry cluster reportedly carried fewer N-insertions than the cohort mean.

The chain has TRBV6-1 and TRBJ1-4, with no clear D. This clonotype was obtained from a male donor in good health and CMV-seronegative. Sample: PBMCs. CDR3 DNA sequence: TGTGCCAGCAGTGTGGCGGGGTTTGATGAAAAACTGTTTTTT. This translates into CASSVAGFDEKLFF.